Reported below is one TCR beta chain. These data are taken from a study of T cell responses to AZD1222 COVID-19 vaccine. The CDR3 is 18 amino acids. V shed 5 bases and J shed 0 bases, with 20 bases lying between them. Looked up from germline, CDR1 is KGHSH and CDR2 is LQKENI. Assay: immunoSEQ multiplex PCR; the TCRdb copy retains only in-frame clones and omits some. The table has around 170,000 clones, approximately 90% seen once. The receptor was isolated from an adult in good health. The chain combines TRBV18 with TRBJ1-5; D may be TRBD1 (6 bases). This specimen consisted of peripheral blood, obtained on day 0 of AZD1222 vaccination. CDR3 nucleotides: TGTGCCAGCTCATCAAGGTACCTTTCAGGGGATAGCAATCAGCCCCAGCATTTT. Its translation: CASSSRYLSGDSNQPQHF.